This T cell receptor (beta chain) was retrieved from a study of T cell responses to AZD1222 COVID-19 vaccine. Study results and caveats: It was only after the peak T cell response that any repertoires were sampled. Clonal diversity was possibly underestimated, and the donors were mostly white British, with more females.

The germline V gene encodes CDR1 SNHLY and CDR2 FYNNEI. After removal of 6 bases from V and 10 bases from J, the junction contained 11 bases not matched to a gene. The CDR3 length is 14 residues. Assay: immunoSEQ multiplex PCR; the TCRdb copy retains only in-frame clones and omits some. The sample consists of some 90,000 clones, roughly nine tenths of them appearing once. To note about this clone: Its antigen remains unknown.

The sequenced sample was peripheral blood, obtained 28 days after the second AZD1222 dose. This sequence was found in an adult who received the AZD1222 COVID-19 vaccine. The V call is TRBV2, the J call TRBJ2-7, with 11 bases fitting TRBD1. CDR3 in amino acids: CASRQGQGVMLQYF. The CDR3, as DNA: TGTGCCAGCAGACAGGGACAGGGGGTAATGTTACAGTACTTC.